This TCR beta chain was obtained from a study of blood T cell repertoires in COVID-19. Study-level background: Sites in the United States, Italy and Spain provided acute and convalescent COVID-19 samples. In each case, the material was cDNA or gDNA derived from T cells, B-cell-depleted T cells, or PBMCs.

Germline trimming cut 7 bases from V and 8 bases from J; bases unmatched to any gene: 11. Looked up from germline, CDR1 is MNHEY and CDR2 is SVGAGI. The CDR3 length is 15 residues. Source study methods: For nucleated cells, counts were estimated from reference gene primer amplification. Clones were sequenced by immunoSEQ multiplex PCR, and TCRdb holds only the in-frame ones, with some missing. V and J calls and clone size follow that table, whereas D and trimming were derived from the DNA. The table lists roughly 160,000 clones, approximately 90% of them singletons. The chain has TRBV6-5 and TRBJ1-5; 10 bases fit TRBD1. The sequence derives from a man younger than 35 with acute or convalescent COVID-19. Sequenced sample: peripheral blood. The DNA for the CDR3 is TGTGCCAGCACCCCGGTGGACAGGGGGTTCGAGCCCCAGCATTTT. It codes for CASTPVDRGFEPQHF.